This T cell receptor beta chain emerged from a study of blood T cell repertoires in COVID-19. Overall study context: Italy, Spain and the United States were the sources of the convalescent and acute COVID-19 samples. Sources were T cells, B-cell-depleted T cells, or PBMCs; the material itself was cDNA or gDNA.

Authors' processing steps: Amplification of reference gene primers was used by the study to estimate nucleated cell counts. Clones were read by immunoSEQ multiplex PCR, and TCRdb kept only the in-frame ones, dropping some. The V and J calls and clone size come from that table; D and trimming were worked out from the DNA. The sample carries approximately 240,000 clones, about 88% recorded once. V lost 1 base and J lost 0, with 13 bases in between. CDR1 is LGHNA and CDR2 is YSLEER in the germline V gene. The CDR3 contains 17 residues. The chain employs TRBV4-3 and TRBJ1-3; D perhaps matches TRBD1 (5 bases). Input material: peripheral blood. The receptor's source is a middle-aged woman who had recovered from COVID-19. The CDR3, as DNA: TGCGCCAGCAGCCAAGGTCCGACAGTGAACTCTGGAAACACCATATATTTT. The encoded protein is CASSQGPTVNSGNTIYF.